This T cell receptor beta chain was identified in a study of blood T cells in healthy people across ages. Sample-barcoded 5' priming and a J-beta primer mix drove a second PCR of roughly 7 to 11 cycles. A single record per CDR3 protein comes from TCRdb applying MiXCR to the 5' RACE reads. The repertoire holds approximately 850,000 distinct CDR3 sequences, with over 45% as singletons. Germline CDR1 LGHDT, CDR2 YNNKEL (reference sequence). The CDR3 is 15 amino acids. The ends were cut back, 5 bases at V and 1 base at J, with 14 bases in the middle. V is TRBV3-1 and J is TRBJ1-2, with a weak D call TRBD1 (5 bases). The clonotype comes from a man under 40 in good health. The sample consisted of blood. The CDR3 region is CASSDQGTGNYGYTF. CDR3 coding DNA: TGTGCCAGCAGCGATCAGGGAACGGGTAACTATGGCTACACCTTC.